These 31 T cell receptor beta chains came from one sample sequenced in a study of CD8+CD57+ T cells in acquired aplastic anemia. The study profiled TCR beta VDJ and CDR3 using genomic DNA as template. Using its own MiXCR run on the reads, TCRdb lists one record per CDR3 protein. In the table there are 150,000 to 200,000 distinct CDR3 sequences, 48% of which are singletons. Patients picked for sequencing had shown CD8+CD57+ cell expansion detected by flow cytometry. The specimen was sorted CD4+, CD8+, or CD8+CD57+ T cells (not recorded which) from PBMCs. Receptors originate from a human donor with aplastic anemia.

The CDR3 nucleotides read TGCAGTGCTAGAGCGCTAGCGGGAATCCCCGAGCAGTACTTC. Translated, it gives CSARALAGIPEQYF. This sequence joins TRBV20-1 and TRBJ2-7, with TRBD2 identical over 9 bases. Germline V gives CDR1 DFQATT, CDR2 SNEGSKA (reference sequence). V dropped 1 base and J dropped 6; count of bases not matched to a gene: 7. This CDR3 has 14 amino acids.

This clonotype has only a few counts. V and J are TRBV2 and TRBJ2-5; no clear D gene. Between the trimmed V and J ends, which lost 8 bases and 4 bases, there was a span of 8 bases. The CDR3 totals 11 residues. Germline CDR1 is SNHLY and CDR2 is FYNNEI. The CDR3 sequence: CASASGETQYF. Written as DNA, the CDR3 is TGTGCCAGCGCCAGTGGAGAGACCCAGTACTTC.

With regard to this clonotype: A read error may produce the germline difference seen at one junction end. The chain uses TRBV7-2 and TRBJ2-7, with unresolved D. CDR1 and CDR2 from the germline V gene are SGHTA and FQGNSA. The CDR3 consists of 15 residues. The CDR3 DNA follows: TGTGCCGGCAGCTTAGTGGGGAAGCGCTCCTACGAGCAGTACTTC. Protein sequence: CAGSLVGKRSYEQYF.

This clonotype was observed many times. This sequence joins TRBV24-1 and TRBJ2-5, with 7 bases fitting TRBD1. V shed 0 bases and J 2 bases; nucleotides not matched to a gene: 2. This CDR3 is built from 15 residues. Per germline, CDR1 KGHDR and CDR2 SFDVKD. CDR3 residues: CATSDLQQGQETQYF. CDR3 nucleotide sequence: TGTGCCACCAGTGATTTGCAACAGGGGCAAGAGACCCAGTACTTC.

This clonotype was counted ten times or more. The chain carries TRBV10-3 and TRBJ2-2, with D perhaps matching TRBD2 (6 bases). Germline lookup yields CDR1 ENHRY and CDR2 SYGVKD. This CDR3 is built from 16 residues. With 10 bases removed from V and 1 base from J, the gap between germline ends came to 19 bases. The CDR3 DNA reads as TGTGCCAGCCAGACCCCACGGGGAGGGAACACCGGGGAGCTGTTTTTT. It codes for CASQTPRGGNTGELFF.

This clonotype was seen ten or more times. V is TRBV5-5 and J is TRBJ1-4; perhaps TRBD1 as D (5 bases). Germline V gene sequence: CDR1 SGHKS, CDR2 YYEKEE (reference sequence). The V and J ends lost 0 bases and 8 bases respectively, with 14 bases between them. The CDR3 sequence is 15 residues long. The CDR3 loop is CASSLAGRGAEKLFF. CDR3 nucleotide sequence: TGTGCCAGCAGCTTGGCCGGGAGGGGAGCAGAAAAACTGTTTTTT.

About this clonotype: No conserved phenylalanine or tryptophan ends this CDR3, so it is likely a read error. The DNA is left out, because the CDR3 cannot be placed on it with certainty; the CDR3 is given as TCRdb lists it. This CDR3 reads CVSSYRGSS. V and J are TRBV10-3 and TRBJ2-3; TRBD1, as called in the table, went unchecked against the DNA. With termini counted, the CDR3 has 9 amino acids. Germline V gene lookup returns CDR1 ENHRY and CDR2 SYGVKD.

This clonotype was counted at least ten times. The chain joins TRBV9 to TRBJ1-2; D not resolved. Trimming removed 6 bases from V and 12 bases from J, with 21 bases in between. The CDR3 is 13 amino acids. Germline V gene sequence: CDR1 SGDLS, CDR2 YYNGEE. The CDR3 nucleotides are TGTGCCAGCACCCTGGGGAGCCTCTATACCCACACCTTC. It codes for CASTLGSLYTHTF.

This clonotype was recorded a few times. The chain has TRBV27 and TRBJ2-2, with 7 bases identical to TRBD1. CDR3 length: 20 amino acids. Germline CDR1 MNHEY, CDR2 SMNVEV (reference sequence). Trimming at V came to 5 bases and at J to 3 bases, leaving 21 bases not matched to a gene. The chain's CDR3 is CASSVTTGTYASRDTGELFF. In DNA form, the CDR3 reads TGTGCCAGCAGTGTAACGACAGGGACCTATGCTTCGAGGGACACCGGGGAGCTGTTTTTT.

This clonotype was observed a handful of times. The rearrangement joins TRBV5-6 to TRBJ2-1, with 10 bases matching TRBD2. J was trimmed by 12 bases and V by 4 bases; bases with no gene match: 16. The CDR3 covers 16 residues. Germline lookup yields CDR1 SGHDT and CDR2 YYEEEE. The CDR3 sequence: CASSDEGSGGASRQFF. CDR3 sequence (DNA): TGTGCCAGCAGCGATGAAGGGAGCGGGGGGGCCTCTAGGCAGTTCTTC. Full variable domain (remainder filled in from reference TRBV5-6 and TRBJ2-1): DAGVTQSPTHLIKTRGQQVTLRCSPKSGHDTVSWYQQALGQGPQFIFQYYEEEERQRGNFPDRFSGHQFPNYSSELNVNALLLGDSALYLCASSDEGSGGASRQFFGPGTRLTVL.

In this sample, this clonotype turned up many times. V gene TRBV20-1 combines with J gene TRBJ2-7; 8 nucleotides match TRBD2. CDR1 and CDR2 (germline): DFQATT, SNEGSKA (reference sequence). This CDR3 is 17 amino acids long. Trimming took 1 base from V and 1 from J; bases not matched to a gene: 12. Here the CDR3 DNA reads TGCAGTGCTAGAGCCGAATCTCAAGCGGGGGCGTCCTACGAGCAGTACTTC. Amino acid sequence: CSARAESQAGASYEQYF.

The chain has TRBV24-1 and TRBJ2-7; D might be TRBD2 (5 bases). CDR1 is KGHDR, CDR2 SFDVKD, per germline. V was trimmed by 4 bases and J by 7 bases, leaving 13 bases between them. The CDR3 runs 13 residues. CDR3 bases: TGTGCCACCAGTGACGGGGAGTGGAGGGAGCAGTACTTC. As protein: CATSDGEWREQYF.

This clonotype was picked up many times. This sequence joins TRBV20-1 and TRBJ2-5; TRBD2 might be the D (5 bases). The germline CDR1 and CDR2 sequences are DFQATT and SNEGSKA (reference sequence). The CDR3 loop spans 11 amino acids. The CDR3 spells CTIGVKETQYF. The DNA for the CDR3 is TGCACAATCGGGGTCAAGGAGACCCAGTACTTC.

At least ten counts were recorded for this clonotype. This sequence joins TRBV5-4 and TRBJ2-7, with 14 bases aligning to TRBD2. Unmatched junction bases numbered 3, after V lost 2 bases and J lost 5 bases. Per germline, CDR1 SGHNT and CDR2 YYREEE (reference sequence). The CDR3 consists of 15 residues. CDR3 protein: CASSFGLAGGNEQYF. The CDR3 bases are TGTGCCAGCAGCTTCGGACTAGCGGGAGGAAACGAGCAGTACTTC.

This chain joins TRBV27 and TRBJ1-6, with a possible D match to TRBD1 (5 bases). From germline, CDR1 is MNHEY and CDR2 SMNVEV (reference sequence). V lost 8 bases and J lost 11, with 16 bases in between. CDR3 length: 13 amino acids. The CDR3 sequence is CASYEARGTPLHF. The CDR3 DNA follows: TGTGCCAGCTACGAAGCTAGGGGTACACCCCTCCACTTT.

This sequence joins TRBV7-3 and TRBJ1-1; D call uncertain. Germline CDR1 and CDR2: SGHTA and FQGTGA. The ends were cut back, 3 bases at V and 4 bases at J, with 9 bases in the middle. The CDR3 totals 13 residues. The CDR3, as DNA: TGTGCCAGCAGCTTGAGAGAGGGCACTGAAGCTTTCTTT. Translation gives CASSLREGTEAFF.

Ten or more counts support this clonotype. The chain is built from TRBV4-2 and TRBJ1-6, with D uncertain. The V end was cut by 0 bases, the J end by 7 bases, with 13 bases between. CDR3 size: 16 residues. Germline lookup yields CDR1 LGHNA and CDR2 YNFKEQ. In DNA form, the CDR3 reads TGTGCCAGCAGCCAAGATCTACAGCTACTAAATTCACCCCTCCACTTT. This codes for CASSQDLQLLNSPLHF.

The chain couples TRBV11-2 to TRBJ1-1; possible D gene TRBD1, 6 bases. In germline, CDR1 is SGHAT, CDR2 FQNNGV. Trimming left V 7 bases short and J 3 bases short, with 12 bases between. This CDR3 is built from 13 residues. Here the CDR3 reads CASTPGVYTEAFF. In DNA, the CDR3 is TGTGCCAGCACCCCAGGGGTGTACACTGAAGCTTTCTTT.

The rearrangement uses TRBV6-1 and TRBJ2-7; 7 bases map to TRBD2. Germline assignment: CDR1 MNHNS and CDR2 SASEGT. This CDR3 has 16 residues. V dropped 7 bases and J dropped 7; count of bases not matched to a gene: 19. The chain's CDR3 is CASTEFRAGDLGEQYF. CDR3 nucleotide sequence: TGTGCCAGCACGGAGTTTAGGGCGGGAGACCTCGGGGAGCAGTACTTC.

As to this clonotype: This clone may be a read error of a much larger clone one base away. This chain uses TRBV11-3 with TRBJ1-1, with TRBD1 matching over 9 bases. Germline V gene data show CDR1 as SGHNT and CDR2 as YENEEA. This CDR3 region has 14 residues. The CDR3 nucleotides are TGTACCAGCAGCTTAACAGGGGGCGTCACTGAAGCTTTCTTT. Translation: CTSSLTGGVTEAFF.

The sample holds many counts of this clonotype. The chain carries TRBV12-3 or TRBV12-4 and TRBJ2-6; D remains ambiguous. The V gene lost 8 bases and the J gene lost 4 bases, with 15 bases spanning the gap. This CDR3 comprises 15 residues. The DNA of the CDR3 is TGTGCCAGCTACCATGGGGTATCCGGGGCCAACGTCCTGACTTTC. Residues: CASYHGVSGANVLTF.

The table lists this clonotype with many counts. V usage is TRBV10-3 and J usage is TRBJ2-5, with 16 bases that match TRBD2. Germline values: CDR1 ENHRY, CDR2 SYGVKD. The trim removed 2 bases at V and 7 bases at J, leaving 7 bases unmatched. The CDR3 contains 17 residues. The DNA for the CDR3 is TGTGCCATCAGTGAGACCGGGACTAGCGGGGGGGGAGGGACCCAGTACTTC. Translating gives CAISETGTSGGGGTQYF.

This chain uses TRBV10-3 with TRBJ1-1; D remains unclear. CDR3 length: 13 residues. Trimming shortened V by 6 bases and J by 1 base, and 9 bases separated the two germline ends. From germline, CDR1 is ENHRY and CDR2 SYGVKD. CDR3 region: CAISLNPNTEAFF. DNA for the CDR3: TGTGCCATCAGCCTGAACCCGAACACTGAAGCTTTCTTT.

The chain is built from TRBV19 and TRBJ1-1; D remains unclear. The CDR3 runs 14 residues. In germline, CDR1 is LNHDA, CDR2 SQIVND (reference sequence). The V end lost 6 bases, the J end lost 1 base, and 12 bases lay between the germline ends. CDR3 in amino acids: CASREGRWNTEAFF. The DNA for the CDR3 is TGTGCCAGTAGGGAAGGACGGTGGAACACTGAAGCTTTCTTT. The full variable domain, its missing parts supplied by reference TRBV19 and TRBJ1-1, is DGGITQSPKYLFRKEGQNVTLSCEQNLNHDAMYWYRQDPGQGLRLIYYSQIVNDFQKGDIAEGYSVSREKKESFPLTVTSAQKNPTAFYLCASREGRWNTEAFFGQGTRLTVV.

Concerning this clonotype itself: Because the CDR3 is missing its conserved closing phenylalanine or tryptophan, this is likely a read error. The chain employs TRBV20-1 and TRBJ1-2; D may be TRBD1 (5 bases). The germline CDR1 and CDR2 sequences are DFQATT and SNEGSKA (reference sequence). With 1 base removed from V and 7 bases from J, the gap between germline ends came to 10 bases. The CDR3 has 12 residues. This CDR3 reads CSARGSGGGYTS. The CDR3 DNA sequence: TGCAGTGCTAGAGGATCGGGGGGTGGCTACACCTCC.

This chain links TRBV29-1 with TRBJ2-5; possibly TRBD1 for D (5 bases). Germline assignment: CDR1 SQVTM and CDR2 ANQGSEA. CDR3 size: 14 residues. V lost 3 bases and J lost 5, with 16 bases in between. In DNA, the CDR3 is TGCAGCGTTGATGGGCAGGGCGTTTACGAGACCCAGTACTTC. Its protein product is CSVDGQGVYETQYF.

In this sample, this clonotype turned up many times. The chain is built from TRBV11-1 and TRBJ2-1; D may correspond to TRBD1 or TRBD2 (6 bases each). Germline V gene lookup returns CDR1 SGHAT and CDR2 FQDESV (reference sequence). The CDR3 runs to 13 residues. The germline V and J ends were trimmed by 8 bases and 6 bases, with 14 bases remaining between them. The CDR3 region is CASSSGGPNEQFF. The CDR3 nucleotides read TGTGCCAGCTCTTCCGGGGGCCCCAATGAGCAGTTCTTC.

This clonotype was seen ten or more times. The chain carries TRBV11-3 and TRBJ1-6; D remains unclear. The CDR3 covers 13 residues. Looked up from germline, CDR1 is SGHNT and CDR2 is YENEEA. V lost 0 bases and J 8 bases, leaving 5 bases between the germline ends. The CDR3 DNA reads TGTGCCAGCAGCTTAGATCGCTATTCACCCCTCCACTTT. This translates into CASSLDRYSPLHF.

The table lists this clonotype with a few counts. V and J are TRBV24-1 and TRBJ1-4; tentatively, D is TRBD1 (5 bases). Germline CDR1 is KGHDR and CDR2 is SFDVKD. Trimming pared 3 bases from V and 7 bases from J, leaving 11 bases between. The CDR3 length is 14 residues. The CDR3 DNA sequence: TGTGCCACCAGTGATCGTAGTACAGGTGAAAAACTGTTTTTT. Translating gives CATSDRSTGEKLFF.

The genes are TRBV19 and TRBJ1-1; the D is unclear. The CDR3 loop spans 13 amino acids. V lost 0 bases and J lost 6, with 8 bases in between. Germline V lookup: CDR1 LNHDA, CDR2 SQIVND (reference sequence). DNA of the CDR3: TGTGCCAGTAGTATAGACGGACCAGCTGAAGCTTTCTTT. As protein: CASSIDGPAEAFF.

This clonotype came up a few times. J is TRBJ2-2 and V is TRBV11-1; 7 positions match TRBD2. The CDR3 spans 18 residues. The germline gives CDR1 SGHAT, CDR2 FQDESV (reference sequence). Germline trimming cut 3 bases from V and 5 bases from J; bases unmatched to any gene: 15. The CDR3 nucleotides are TGTGCCAGCAGCTTCGTAGTGGCGGGAGCTATGGAAACCGGGGAGCTGTTTTTT. Its translation is CASSFVVAGAMETGELFF.